This T cell receptor (beta chain) came from a study of post-analysis software for immune sequencing data. Prepared TCR beta cDNA libraries contained unique molecular identifiers. One entry per CDR3 protein, called by TCRdb with MiXCR from the PCR reads. The sample has hundreds of thousands of distinct CDR3 sequences; about 44% are singletons. Germline CDR1 reads DFQATT; CDR2 reads SNEGSKA (reference sequence). The CDR3 totals 12 residues. Trimming cost V 5 bases and J 4 bases; bases outside gene matches: 4. As for this clonotype: Its antigen is not identified.

Whole-study findings and limits: The five TRBV segments detected at higher frequency in patients than in controls included TRBV5-6, TRBV5-1 and TRBV20-1. By F measure, samples from a shared preparation batch strongly co-clustered.

The sample was blood. This TCR derives from a girl between 5 and 17 years old with multiple sclerosis. The V gene is TRBV20-1, the J gene TRBJ2-7, with 8 bases that match TRBD2. CDR3 DNA: TGCAGTGCTGTAGCGGGGCCTTACGAGCAGTACTTC. Its protein is CSAVAGPYEQYF.